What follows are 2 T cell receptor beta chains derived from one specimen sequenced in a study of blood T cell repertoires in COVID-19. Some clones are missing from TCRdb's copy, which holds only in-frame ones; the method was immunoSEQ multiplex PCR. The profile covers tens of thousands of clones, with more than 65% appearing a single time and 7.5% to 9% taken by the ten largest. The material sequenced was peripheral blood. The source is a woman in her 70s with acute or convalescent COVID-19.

In DNA form, the CDR3 reads TGTGCCAGCAGCCAAGTGATTTGCGGGAGTGCGTGGGAGACCCAGTACTTC. Protein product: CASSQVICGSAWETQYF. The rearrangement uses TRBV3-1 (or the pseudogene TRBV3-2) and TRBJ2-5; 7 positions agree with TRBD2. The trim removed 1 base at V and 5 bases at J, leaving 13 bases unmatched. There are 17 residues in the CDR3. Looked up from germline, CDR1 is LGHDT and CDR2 is YNNKEL (reference sequence).

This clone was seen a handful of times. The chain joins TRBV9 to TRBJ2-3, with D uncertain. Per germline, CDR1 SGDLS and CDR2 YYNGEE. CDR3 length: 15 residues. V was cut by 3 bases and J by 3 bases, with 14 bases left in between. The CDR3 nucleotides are TGTGCCAGCAGCGCGTACCTAGTATCTACAGATACGCAGTATTTT. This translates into CASSAYLVSTDTQYF.